This entry lists 21 T cell receptor beta chains sequenced from one sample in a study of blood T cell repertoires in COVID-19 (dated by TCRdb to 2020 to 2022). The library was produced with the immunoSEQ multiplex PCR assay. This immuneACCESS table, as held by TCRdb, lists in-frame sequences with V and J called but not all clones. Of the missing ones, under half trace to an unresolved V gene in checked studies; the others have no known cause. This sample holds approximately 97,000 clones; 70% to 90% were observed only once. Around 2% of the sample rests with the top ten. The sample was peripheral blood. The origin of the receptors is a man aged 45-65 years with active COVID-19.

The J gene is TRBJ1-2, the V gene TRBV28, with 7 bases aligning to TRBD1. The CDR3 length is 15 residues. The germline V gene has CDR1 MDHEN and CDR2 SYDVKM. V shed 6 bases and J 4 bases; nucleotides not matched to a gene: 11. CDR3 in DNA: TGTGCCAGCAGGCCAAGGGACAGCCCCATCTATGGCTACACCTTC. Translated: CASRPRDSPIYGYTF.

The chain carries TRBV11-2 and TRBJ2-1; 12 positions agree with TRBD2. CDR3 length: 15 residues. Germline trimming cut 6 bases from V and 7 bases from J; bases unmatched to any gene: 7. Germline values: CDR1 SGHAT, CDR2 FQNNGV. CDR3 loop: CASRSLAGGRNEQFF. The CDR3 region has the DNA TGTGCCAGCAGGTCCCTAGCGGGGGGGCGAAATGAGCAGTTCTTC.

This clone was observed a single time. This chain links TRBV11-3 with TRBJ2-1, with a tentative D call TRBD2 (5 bases). Per germline, CDR1 SGHNT and CDR2 YENEEA. Trimming took off 6 bases at V and 4 bases at J, with 13 bases between the two ends. CDR3 size: 14 residues. The CDR3, as DNA: TGTGCCAGCAGTCAAGACTACGCTTACAATGAGCAGTTCTTC. Encoded protein: CASSQDYAYNEQFF.

This chain joins TRBV3-1 (or the pseudogene TRBV3-2) and TRBJ1-2; the D is unclear. The CDR3 runs 13 residues. Per the germline V gene, CDR1 is LGHDT and CDR2 is YNNKEL (reference sequence). With 0 bases removed from V and 8 bases from J, the gap between germline ends came to 10 bases. The CDR3 sequence: CASSQDRAWGYTF. The CDR3 coding sequence is TGTGCCAGCAGCCAAGACAGAGCGTGGGGCTACACCTTC.

Here the CDR3 DNA reads TGTGCCAGCAGCCACGAGACCGGGGAGCAGTACTTC. Translated, it gives CASSHETGEQYF. This chain links TRBV11-2 with TRBJ2-7; D remains unclear. The germline V and J ends were trimmed by 5 bases and 7 bases, with 12 bases remaining between them. Germline V gene lookup returns CDR1 SGHAT and CDR2 FQNNGV. The CDR3 consists of 12 residues.

The V and J genes are TRBV19 and TRBJ1-2, with 8 bases that match TRBD1. Germline lookup yields CDR1 LNHDA and CDR2 SQIVND (reference sequence). J lost 5 bases, V lost 2 bases, and 7 bases had no gene match. The length of the CDR3 is 15 residues. The CDR3 protein is CASSISTGVRYGYTF. DNA for the CDR3: TGTGCCAGTAGTATATCGACAGGGGTACGGTATGGCTACACCTTC.

This chain connects TRBV4-2 to TRBJ1-2; the D is unclear. Trimming stripped 3 bases from V and 5 bases from J, with 13 bases between. Germline lookup yields CDR1 LGHNA and CDR2 YNFKEQ. The CDR3 runs 14 residues. The DNA of the CDR3 is TGTGCCAGCAGCCATAACGACGGGGATTATGGCTACACCTTC. This codes for CASSHNDGDYGYTF.

This clone occurred a few times. The chain joins TRBV6-6 to TRBJ1-1; no clear D. This CDR3 contains 12 residues. Trimming removed 5 bases from V and 10 bases from J, with 14 bases in between. CDR1 and CDR2 from the germline V gene are MNHNY and SVGAGI (reference sequence). The DNA of the CDR3 is TGTGCCAGCAGTCTAGGGAGGGAGGTAGCTTTCTTT. The encoded protein is CASSLGREVAFF.

This chain connects TRBV27 to TRBJ2-7; 7 bases fit TRBD2. CDR1 and CDR2 (germline): MNHEY, SMNVEV (reference sequence). The ends lost 6 bases at V and 6 bases at J; junction bases unmatched: 5. The CDR3 is 12 amino acids. DNA of the CDR3: TGTGCCAGCAGCCGATGGGGGGGCGAGCAGTACTTC. The encoded protein is CASSRWGGEQYF.

The chain links TRBV15 to TRBJ1-1; D perhaps matches TRBD1 (5 bases). The CDR3 extends over 15 amino acids. The V gene's germline CDR1 is LNHNV and CDR2 YYDKDF (reference sequence). Trimming took 1 base from V and 1 from J, leaving 10 bases between them. CDR3 nucleotides: TGTGCCACCAGCAGAGCCGGGAGGGGGAACACTGAAGCTTTCTTT. Translated, it gives CATSRAGRGNTEAFF.

This chain uses TRBV7-2 with TRBJ1-6, with D possibly being TRBD1 (6 bases). V was trimmed by 5 bases and J by 7 bases, leaving 18 bases between them. Germline V gene sequence: CDR1 SGHTA, CDR2 FQGNSA. The CDR3 length is 16 residues. CDR3 DNA sequence: TGTGCCAGCAGCGTTCGTGCGGACAGACAAAATTCACCCCTCCACTTT. Its translation is CASSVRADRQNSPLHF.

V is TRBV4-1 and J is TRBJ2-5; D is possibly TRBD2 (5 bases). Germline V lookup: CDR1 MGHRA, CDR2 YSYEKL. The CDR3 totals 12 residues. V gave up 1 base and J gave up 7 bases, with 7 bases separating them. The CDR3 loop is CASSQVGGTQYF. CDR3 coding DNA: TGCGCCAGCAGCCAAGTCGGAGGGACCCAGTACTTC.

The rearrangement uses TRBV5-4 and TRBJ1-2; TRBD1 matches 9 bases. CDR3 length equals 14 residues. The V and J ends lost 0 bases and 8 bases, in that order; junction bases with no gene match: 5. Germline lookup yields CDR1 SGHNT and CDR2 YYREEE (reference sequence). CDR3 protein: CASSLEGQGRGYTF. The CDR3 nucleotides are TGTGCCAGCAGCTTGGAGGGACAGGGTCGAGGCTACACCTTC. Drawing the rest from reference TRBV5-4 and TRBJ1-2, the complete variable domain is ETGVTQSPTHLIKTRGQQVTLRCSSQSGHNTVSWYQQALGQGPQFIFQYYREEENGRGNFPPRFSGLQFPNYSSELNVNALELDDSALYLCASSLEGQGRGYTFGSGTRLTVV.

The V gene is TRBV5-5, the J gene TRBJ1-1, with D unclear. V dropped 6 bases and J dropped 1 base, with 13 bases sitting between them. The CDR3 length is 14 residues. Germline V gene data show CDR1 as SGHKS and CDR2 as YYEKEE (reference sequence). The DNA for the CDR3 is TGTGCCAGCACTTTACTCGTCCAGAACACTGAAGCTTTCTTT. Protein sequence: CASTLLVQNTEAFF.

The gene calls are TRBV7-9 and TRBJ1-4; the D gene is possibly TRBD1 (6 bases). Germline assignment: CDR1 SEHNR and CDR2 FQNEAQ (reference sequence). V was shortened by 7 bases and J by 3 bases, with 15 bases between the two germline ends. The CDR3 consists of 15 residues. Here the CDR3 DNA reads TGTGCCAGCAACCCGCAGGGGAAATCTAATGAAAAACTGTTTTTT. This codes for CASNPQGKSNEKLFF.

The rearrangement links TRBV27 to TRBJ2-1; 7 bases are shared with TRBD1. V shed 5 bases and J 5 bases; nucleotides not matched to a gene: 6. CDR3 size: 14 residues. Germline CDR1 MNHEY, CDR2 SMNVEV (reference sequence). CDR3 coding DNA: TGTGCCAGCAGTACTTTAGACAGGGACAATGAGCAGTTCTTC. Translating it yields CASSTLDRDNEQFF.

This clone was seen only once. The rearrangement uses TRBV7-2 and TRBJ2-2, with 8 bases matching TRBD2. The CDR3 consists of 15 residues. With V trimmed by 6 bases and J by 1 base, 4 bases remained unmatched. Germline CDR1 reads SGHTA; CDR2 reads FQGNSA. The CDR3 coding sequence is TGTGCCAGCAGGCTCGGGGGGGAGAACACCGGGGAGCTGTTTTTT. Protein product: CASRLGGENTGELFF.

This clone showed up just once. The DNA for the CDR3 is TGTGCCAGCAGCCCGACAGGTGACAATCAGCCCCAGCATTTT. The encoded protein is CASSPTGDNQPQHF. The V gene is TRBV3-1 (or the pseudogene TRBV3-2), the J gene TRBJ1-5; tentatively, D is TRBD1 (6 bases). This CDR3 has 14 residues. With 4 bases removed from V and 3 bases from J, the gap between germline ends came to 10 bases. Germline assignment: CDR1 LGHDT and CDR2 YNNKEL (reference sequence).

The count of this clone is one. The gene calls are TRBV7-3 and TRBJ1-6; no reliable D call. Looked up from germline, CDR1 is SGHTA and CDR2 is FQGTGA. The CDR3 runs 15 residues. The ends were cut back, 4 bases at V and 9 bases at J, with 16 bases in the middle. CDR3 residues: CASSSTPAEGSPLHF. As DNA, the CDR3 is TGTGCCAGCAGCTCGACACCGGCGGAGGGTTCACCCCTCCACTTT. The variable domain in full, with the rest retrieved from reference TRBV7-3 and TRBJ1-6, is GAGVSQTPSNKVTEKGKYVELRCDPISGHTALYWYRQSLGQGPEFLIYFQGTGAADDSGLPNDRFFAVRPEGSVSTLKIQRTERGDSAVYLCASSSTPAEGSPLHFGNGTRLTVT.

The rearrangement uses TRBV2 and TRBJ2-3; D is perhaps TRBD2 (7 bases). V was trimmed by 6 bases and J by 4 bases, leaving 20 bases between them. From germline, CDR1 is SNHLY and CDR2 FYNNEI. This CDR3 has 16 amino acids. CDR3 protein: CASRSRRGGQSDTQYF. The DNA of the CDR3 is TGTGCCAGCAGATCCCGAAGGGGGGGCCAATCAGATACGCAGTATTTT.

This clone was observed a few times. The chain couples TRBV7-2 to TRBJ1-2; D may be TRBD1 (5 bases). From germline, CDR1 is SGHTA and CDR2 FQGNSA. This CDR3 contains 14 residues. Deletions cut 3 bases from V and 4 bases from J, with 12 bases between. In nucleotides, the CDR3 is TGTGCCAGCAGCTTGGGAGGGGCCCTCTATGGCTACACCTTC. It yields the protein CASSLGGALYGYTF.